The entry that follows covers one T cell receptor beta chain sequence. Its binding antigen is unknown. Base qualities are not at hand, and no much larger clone is one base apart. The library was made by the immunoSEQ multiplex PCR assay. Not all clones reach the TCRdb copy of this immuneACCESS table, which keeps in-frame sequences only. Checked studies attribute under half of the gap to unresolved V genes and leave the rest unexplained. Across this sample there are 65,000 to 90,000 clones, with 80% to 95% seen only once. Just under 2% of the sample rests with the top ten. This entry belongs to a study of T cell changes during pregnancy in multiple sclerosis (dated by TCRdb to the late 2010s). With respect to the entire study: The study looked at changes in the T cell repertoire across pregnancy in women with multiple sclerosis.

Trimming takes 5 bases off V and 6 bases off J; junction bases not matched to a gene: 10. The CDR3 contains 17 residues, cysteine and phenylalanine counted. The read is trimmed to its CDR3 DNA, 51 bases read in frame from base 1. The CDR1 and CDR2 encoded by the germline V gene (reference sequence) are LNHDA and SQIVND. The sample was peripheral blood, taken in the second trimester of pregnancy. This TCR was recovered from a female donor with multiple sclerosis, enrolled in a pregnancy study. The rearranged chain carries TRBV19 and TRBJ1-6; 10 of the junction bases match TRBD1. The nucleotide sequence reads as follows: TGTGCCAGTAGTCGGACCGGGACAGGGGTCTTTAATTCACCCCTCCACTTT. Translated, this gives CASSRTGTGVFNSPLHF.